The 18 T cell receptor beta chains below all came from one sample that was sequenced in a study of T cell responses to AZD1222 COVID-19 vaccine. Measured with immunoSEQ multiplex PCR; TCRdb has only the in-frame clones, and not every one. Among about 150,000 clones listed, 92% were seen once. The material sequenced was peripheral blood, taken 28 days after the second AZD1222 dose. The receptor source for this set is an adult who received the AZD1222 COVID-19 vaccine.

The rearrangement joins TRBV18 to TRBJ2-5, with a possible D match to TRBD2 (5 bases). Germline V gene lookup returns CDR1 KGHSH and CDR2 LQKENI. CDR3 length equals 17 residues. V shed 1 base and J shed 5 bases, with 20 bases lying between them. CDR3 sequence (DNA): TGTGCCAGCTCACCACAGCAAAGCGGATCTAGTACGGAGACCCAGTACTTC. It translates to CASSPQQSGSSTETQYF.

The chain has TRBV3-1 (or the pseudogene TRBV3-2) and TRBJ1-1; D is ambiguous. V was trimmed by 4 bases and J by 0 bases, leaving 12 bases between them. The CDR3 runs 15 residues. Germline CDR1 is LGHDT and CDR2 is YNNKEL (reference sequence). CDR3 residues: CASSLETAMNTEAFF. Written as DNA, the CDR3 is TGTGCCAGCAGCCTGGAGACGGCCATGAACACTGAAGCTTTCTTT.

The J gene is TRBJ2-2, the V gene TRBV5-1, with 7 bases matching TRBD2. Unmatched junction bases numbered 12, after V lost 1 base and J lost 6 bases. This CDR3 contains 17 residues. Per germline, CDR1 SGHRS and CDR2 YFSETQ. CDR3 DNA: TGCGCCAGCAGCTTGTCCGGGGGAGGGGTGCAGGCCGGGGAGCTGTTTTTT. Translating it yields CASSLSGGGVQAGELFF.

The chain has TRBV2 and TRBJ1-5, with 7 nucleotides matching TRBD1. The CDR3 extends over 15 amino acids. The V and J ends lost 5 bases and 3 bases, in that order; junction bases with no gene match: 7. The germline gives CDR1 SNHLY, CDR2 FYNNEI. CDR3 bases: TGTGCCAGCAGTCCCGGGACAGTGCACAATCAGCCCCAGCATTTT. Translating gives CASSPGTVHNQPQHF.

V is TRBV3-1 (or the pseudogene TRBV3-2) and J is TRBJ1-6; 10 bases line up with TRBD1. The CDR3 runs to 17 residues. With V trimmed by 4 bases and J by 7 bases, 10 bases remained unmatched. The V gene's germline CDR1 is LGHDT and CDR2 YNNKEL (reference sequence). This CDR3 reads CASSLGRTGGSNSPLHF. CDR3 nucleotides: TGTGCCAGCAGCCTTGGACGGACAGGGGGATCGAATTCACCCCTCCACTTT.

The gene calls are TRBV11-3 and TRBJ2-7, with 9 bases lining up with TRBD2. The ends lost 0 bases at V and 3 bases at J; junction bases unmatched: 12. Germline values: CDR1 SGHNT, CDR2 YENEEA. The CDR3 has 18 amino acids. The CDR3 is CASSLDRLGSGSGYEQYF. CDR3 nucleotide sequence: TGTGCCAGCAGCTTAGATCGATTGGGTAGCGGGAGTGGCTACGAGCAGTACTTC. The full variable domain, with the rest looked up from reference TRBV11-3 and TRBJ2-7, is EAGVVQSPRYKIIEKKQPVAFWCNPISGHNTLYWYLQNLGQGPELLIRYENEEAVDDSQLPKDRFSAERLKGVDSTLKIQPAELGDSAVYLCASSLDRLGSGSGYEQYFGPGTRLTVT.

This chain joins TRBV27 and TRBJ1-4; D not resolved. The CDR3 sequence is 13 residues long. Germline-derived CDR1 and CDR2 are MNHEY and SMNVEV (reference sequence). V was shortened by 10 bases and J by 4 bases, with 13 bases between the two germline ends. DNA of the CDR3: TGTGCCACCTCTCGGAGCCGTAATGAAAAACTGTTTTTT. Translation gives CATSRSRNEKLFF.

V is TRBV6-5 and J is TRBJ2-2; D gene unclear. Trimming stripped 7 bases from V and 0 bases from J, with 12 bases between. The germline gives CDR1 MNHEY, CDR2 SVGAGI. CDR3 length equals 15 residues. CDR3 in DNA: TGTGCCAGCACCCTTGGCCGGACGAACACCGGGGAGCTGTTTTTT. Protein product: CASTLGRTNTGELFF.

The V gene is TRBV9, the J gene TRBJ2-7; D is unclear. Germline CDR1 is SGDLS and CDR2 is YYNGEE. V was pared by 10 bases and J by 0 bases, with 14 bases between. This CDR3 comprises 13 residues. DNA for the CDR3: TGTGCCGGCAAAAAAAGCAGCTCCTACGAGCAGTACTTC. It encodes CAGKKSSSYEQYF. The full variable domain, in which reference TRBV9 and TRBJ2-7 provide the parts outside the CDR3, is DSGVTQTPKHLITATGQRVTLRCSPRSGDLSVYWYQQSLDQGLQFLIQYYNGEERAKGNILERFSAQQFPDLHSELNLSSLELGDSALYFCAGKKSSSYEQYFGPGTRLTVT.

The CDR3 loop is CASSPLRVYEQYF. The CDR3 DNA is TGTGCCAGCAGCCCCTTAAGGGTCTACGAGCAGTACTTC. J is TRBJ2-7 and V is TRBV7-2; D gene unclear. Trimming removed 5 bases from V and 3 bases from J, with 11 bases in between. The CDR3 runs to 13 residues. The germline V gene has CDR1 SGHTA and CDR2 FQGNSA.

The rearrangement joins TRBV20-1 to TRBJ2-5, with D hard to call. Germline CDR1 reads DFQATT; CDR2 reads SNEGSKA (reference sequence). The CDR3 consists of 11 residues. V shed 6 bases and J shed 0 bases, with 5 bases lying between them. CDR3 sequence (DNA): TGCAGTGCGGGGAACCAAGAGACCCAGTACTTC. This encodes CSAGNQETQYF.

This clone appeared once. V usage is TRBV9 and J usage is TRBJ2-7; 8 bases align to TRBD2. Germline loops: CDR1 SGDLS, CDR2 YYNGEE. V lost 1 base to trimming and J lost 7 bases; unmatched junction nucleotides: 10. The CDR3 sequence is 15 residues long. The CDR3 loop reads CASSVSSGGPKEQYF. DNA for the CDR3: TGTGCCAGCAGCGTATCGTCGGGAGGGCCTAAAGAGCAGTACTTC.

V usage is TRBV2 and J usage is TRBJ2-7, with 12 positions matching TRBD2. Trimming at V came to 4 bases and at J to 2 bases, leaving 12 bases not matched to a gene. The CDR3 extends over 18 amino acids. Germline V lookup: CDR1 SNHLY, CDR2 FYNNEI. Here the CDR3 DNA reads TGTGCCAGCAGTGTCGGGCTAGCGGGAGGGTCAAGGGCCTACGAGCAGTACTTC. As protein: CASSVGLAGGSRAYEQYF.

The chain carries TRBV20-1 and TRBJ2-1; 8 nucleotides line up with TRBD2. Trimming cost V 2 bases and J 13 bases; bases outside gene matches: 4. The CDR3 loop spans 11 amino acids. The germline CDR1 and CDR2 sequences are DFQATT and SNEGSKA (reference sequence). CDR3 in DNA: TGCAGTGCTAGACCGAGCGGGAGACAGTTCTTC. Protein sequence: CSARPSGRQFF.

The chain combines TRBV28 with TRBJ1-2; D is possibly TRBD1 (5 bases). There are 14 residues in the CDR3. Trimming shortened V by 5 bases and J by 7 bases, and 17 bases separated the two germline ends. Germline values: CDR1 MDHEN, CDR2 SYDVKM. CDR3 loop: CASSPVGVRSGYTF. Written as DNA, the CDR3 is TGTGCCAGCAGTCCCGTAGGGGTACGAAGTGGCTACACCTTC.

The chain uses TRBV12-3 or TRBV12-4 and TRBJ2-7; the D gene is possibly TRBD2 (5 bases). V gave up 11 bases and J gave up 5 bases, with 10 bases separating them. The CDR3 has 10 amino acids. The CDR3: CASRGHEQYF. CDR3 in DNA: TGTGCCTCCCGGGGTCACGAGCAGTACTTC.

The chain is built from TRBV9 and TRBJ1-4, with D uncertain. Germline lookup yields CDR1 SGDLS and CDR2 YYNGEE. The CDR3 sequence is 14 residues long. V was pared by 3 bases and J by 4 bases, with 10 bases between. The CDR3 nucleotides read TGTGCCAGCAGCGAGACGGATTATAATGAAAAACTGTTTTTT. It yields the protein CASSETDYNEKLFF.

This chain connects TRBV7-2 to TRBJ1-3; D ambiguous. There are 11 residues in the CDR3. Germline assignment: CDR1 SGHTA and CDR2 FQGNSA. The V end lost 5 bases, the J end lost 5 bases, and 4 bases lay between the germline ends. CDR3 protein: CASSPRNTIYF. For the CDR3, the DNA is TGTGCCAGCAGCCCCAGAAACACCATATATTTT.